This TCR beta chain was sequenced for a study of blood T cell repertoires in COVID-19. Whole-study context: COVID-19 samples from acute and convalescent phases originated in the United States, Italy and Spain. Sources were T cells, B-cell-depleted T cells, or PBMCs; the material itself was cDNA or gDNA.

Per the germline V gene, CDR1 is SNHLY and CDR2 is FYNNEI. This CDR3 region has 14 residues. V lost 3 bases and J lost 1, with 10 bases in between. The study assigned cohorts using participant-reported clinical history. In the original processing: Using reference gene primer amplification, nucleated cell counts were estimated. This table comes from immunoSEQ multiplex PCR, and its TCRdb copy is limited to in-frame clones, with some not included. The V and J calls and clone size come from that table; D and trimming were worked out from the DNA. The data show some 260,000 clones, with about 90% seen just once and over 1.5% held by the top ten.

The chain has TRBV2 and TRBJ2-7; perhaps TRBD2 as D (6 bases). The sequenced material came from PBMCs or T cells enriched from blood (not recorded which). This sequence was found in a woman aged 18-29 years who had recovered from COVID-19. CDR3: CASSDSGPSYEQYF. CDR3 DNA: TGTGCCAGCAGTGATAGCGGACCTTCCTACGAGCAGTACTTC.